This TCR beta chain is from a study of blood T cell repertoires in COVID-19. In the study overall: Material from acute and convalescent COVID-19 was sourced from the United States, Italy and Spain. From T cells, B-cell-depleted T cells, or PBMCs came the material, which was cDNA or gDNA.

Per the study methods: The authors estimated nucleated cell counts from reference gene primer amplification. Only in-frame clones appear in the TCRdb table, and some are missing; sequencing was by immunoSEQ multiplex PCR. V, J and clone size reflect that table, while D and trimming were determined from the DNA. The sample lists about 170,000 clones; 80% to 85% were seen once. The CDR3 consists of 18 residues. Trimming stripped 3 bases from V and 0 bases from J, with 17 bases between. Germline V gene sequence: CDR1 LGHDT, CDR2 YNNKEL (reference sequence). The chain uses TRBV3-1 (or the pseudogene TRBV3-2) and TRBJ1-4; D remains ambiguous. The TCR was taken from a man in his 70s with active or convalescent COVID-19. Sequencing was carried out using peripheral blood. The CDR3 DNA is TGTGCCAGCAGCCAGCACGACAATTTAATTACAACTAATGAAAAACTGTTTTTT. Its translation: CASSQHDNLITTNEKLFF.